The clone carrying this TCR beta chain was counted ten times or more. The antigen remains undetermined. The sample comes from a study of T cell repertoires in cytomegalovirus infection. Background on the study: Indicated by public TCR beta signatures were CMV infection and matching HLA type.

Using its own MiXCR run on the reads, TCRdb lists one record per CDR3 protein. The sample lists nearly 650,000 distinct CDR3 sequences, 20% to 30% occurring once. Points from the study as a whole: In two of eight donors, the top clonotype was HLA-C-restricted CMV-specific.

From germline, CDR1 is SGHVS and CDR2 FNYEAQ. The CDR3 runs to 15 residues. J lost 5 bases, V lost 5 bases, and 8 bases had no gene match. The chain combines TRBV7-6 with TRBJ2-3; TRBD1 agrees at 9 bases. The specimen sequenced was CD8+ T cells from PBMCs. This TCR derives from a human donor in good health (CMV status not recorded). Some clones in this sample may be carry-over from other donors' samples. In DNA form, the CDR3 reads TGTGCCAGCAGCAACCGGGACAGGGATAAAGATACGCAGTATTTT. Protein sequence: CASSNRDRDKDTQYF.